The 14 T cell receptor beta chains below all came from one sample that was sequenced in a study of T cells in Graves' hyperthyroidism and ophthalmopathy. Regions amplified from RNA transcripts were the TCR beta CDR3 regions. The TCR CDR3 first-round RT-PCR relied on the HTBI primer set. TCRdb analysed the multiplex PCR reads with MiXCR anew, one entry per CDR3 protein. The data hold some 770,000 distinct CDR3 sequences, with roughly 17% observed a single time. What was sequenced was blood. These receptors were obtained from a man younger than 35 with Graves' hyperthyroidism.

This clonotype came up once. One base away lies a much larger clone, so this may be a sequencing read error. The DNA for the CDR3 is TGTGCCAGCAGCCGCCCCTACGGTTCGAGACGGGAAAAACTGTTTTTT. The encoded protein is CASSRPYGSRREKLFF. V is TRBV3-1 and J is TRBJ1-4; unclear D gene. CDR3 length: 16 amino acids. Trimming removed 4 bases from V and 8 bases from J, with 20 bases in between. Germline CDR1 reads LGHDT; CDR2 reads YNNKEL (reference sequence). The complete variable domain, with remaining parts taken from reference TRBV3-1 and TRBJ1-4, reads DTAVSQTPKYLVTQMGNDKSIKCEQNLGHDTMYWYKQDSKKFLKIMFSYNNKELIINETVPNRFSPKSPDKAHLNLHINSLELGDSAVYFCASSRPYGSRREKLFFGSGTQLSVL.

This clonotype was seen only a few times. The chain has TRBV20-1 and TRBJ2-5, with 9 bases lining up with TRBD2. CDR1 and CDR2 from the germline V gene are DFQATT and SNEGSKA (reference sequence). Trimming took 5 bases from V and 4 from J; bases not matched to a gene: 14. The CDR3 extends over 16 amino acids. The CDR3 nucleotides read TGCAGTGCTGCTACCCTGGCGGGAGGGCCGAGAGAGACCCAGTACTTC. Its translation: CSAATLAGGPRETQYF.

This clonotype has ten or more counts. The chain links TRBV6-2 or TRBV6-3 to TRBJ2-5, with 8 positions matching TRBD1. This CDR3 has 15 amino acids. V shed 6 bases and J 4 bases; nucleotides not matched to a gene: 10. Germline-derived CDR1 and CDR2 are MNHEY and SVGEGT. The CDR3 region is CASRRSTGGGETQYF. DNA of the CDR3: TGTGCCAGCAGACGTAGTACAGGGGGTGGAGAGACCCAGTACTTC.

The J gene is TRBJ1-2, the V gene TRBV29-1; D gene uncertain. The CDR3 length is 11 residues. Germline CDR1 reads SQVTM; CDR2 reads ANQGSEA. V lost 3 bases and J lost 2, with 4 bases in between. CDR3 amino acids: CSVDGNYGYTF. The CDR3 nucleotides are TGCAGCGTTGACGGGAACTATGGCTACACCTTC.

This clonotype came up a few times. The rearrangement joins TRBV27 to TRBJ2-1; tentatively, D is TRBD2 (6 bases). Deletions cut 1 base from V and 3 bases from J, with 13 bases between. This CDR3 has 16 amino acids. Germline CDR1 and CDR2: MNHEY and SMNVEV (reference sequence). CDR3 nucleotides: TGTGCCAGCAGTTTATATCGCCCGGGACTCTACAATGAGCAGTTCTTC. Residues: CASSLYRPGLYNEQFF.

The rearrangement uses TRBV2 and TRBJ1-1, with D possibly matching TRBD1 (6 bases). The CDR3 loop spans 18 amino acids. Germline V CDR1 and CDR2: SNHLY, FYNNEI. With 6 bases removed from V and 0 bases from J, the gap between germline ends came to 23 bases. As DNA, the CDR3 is TGTGCCAGCAGCCTGGGGGGTTATTGGGGGCGCATGAACACTGAAGCTTTCTTT. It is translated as CASSLGGYWGRMNTEAFF.

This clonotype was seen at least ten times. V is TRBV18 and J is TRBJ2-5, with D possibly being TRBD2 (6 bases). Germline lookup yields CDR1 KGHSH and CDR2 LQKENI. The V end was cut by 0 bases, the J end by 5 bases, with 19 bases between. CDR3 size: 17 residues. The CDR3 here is CASSPPPPLPGGETQYF. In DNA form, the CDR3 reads TGTGCCAGCTCACCACCGCCTCCACTGCCCGGAGGGGAGACCCAGTACTTC.

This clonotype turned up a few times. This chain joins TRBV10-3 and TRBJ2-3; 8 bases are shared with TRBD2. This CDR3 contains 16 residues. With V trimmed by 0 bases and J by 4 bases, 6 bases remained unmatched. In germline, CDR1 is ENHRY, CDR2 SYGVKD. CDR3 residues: CAISESRAGESDTQYF. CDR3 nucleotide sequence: TGTGCCATCAGTGAGTCGAGAGCGGGAGAGTCAGATACGCAGTATTTT.

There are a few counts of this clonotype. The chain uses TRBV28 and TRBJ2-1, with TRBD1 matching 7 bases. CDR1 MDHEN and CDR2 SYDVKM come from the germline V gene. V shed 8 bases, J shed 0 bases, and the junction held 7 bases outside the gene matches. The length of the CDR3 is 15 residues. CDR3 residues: CASDPGTASYNEQFF. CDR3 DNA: TGTGCCAGCGACCCCGGGACAGCCTCCTACAATGAGCAGTTCTTC.

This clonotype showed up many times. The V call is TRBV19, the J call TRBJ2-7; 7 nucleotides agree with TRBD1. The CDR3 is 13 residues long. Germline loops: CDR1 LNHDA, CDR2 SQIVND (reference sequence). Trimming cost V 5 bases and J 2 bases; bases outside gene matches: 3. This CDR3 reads CASSVGQAYEQYF. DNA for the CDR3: TGTGCCAGTAGTGTAGGACAGGCCTACGAGCAGTACTTC.

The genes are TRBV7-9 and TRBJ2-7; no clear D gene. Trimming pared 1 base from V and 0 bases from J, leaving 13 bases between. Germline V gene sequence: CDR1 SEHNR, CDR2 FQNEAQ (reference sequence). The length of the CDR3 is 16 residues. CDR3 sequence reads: CASSLDFSFSSYEQYF. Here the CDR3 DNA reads TGTGCCAGCAGCTTAGACTTTAGCTTCAGCTCCTACGAGCAGTACTTC.

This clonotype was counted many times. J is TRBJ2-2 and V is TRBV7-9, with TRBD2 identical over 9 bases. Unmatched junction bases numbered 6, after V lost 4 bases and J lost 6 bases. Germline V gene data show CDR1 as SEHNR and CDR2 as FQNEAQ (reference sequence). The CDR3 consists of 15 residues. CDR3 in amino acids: CASSSHSGSAGELFF. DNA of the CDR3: TGTGCCAGCAGCTCCCATAGCGGGAGCGCCGGGGAGCTGTTTTTT.

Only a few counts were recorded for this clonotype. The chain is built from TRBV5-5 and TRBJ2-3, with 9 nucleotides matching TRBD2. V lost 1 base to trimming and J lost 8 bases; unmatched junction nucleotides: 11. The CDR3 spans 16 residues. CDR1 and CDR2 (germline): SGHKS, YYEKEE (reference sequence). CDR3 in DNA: TGTGCCAGCAGCTTGATTTATCCGGGACTAGCTCGTACGCAGTATTTT. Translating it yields CASSLIYPGLARTQYF.

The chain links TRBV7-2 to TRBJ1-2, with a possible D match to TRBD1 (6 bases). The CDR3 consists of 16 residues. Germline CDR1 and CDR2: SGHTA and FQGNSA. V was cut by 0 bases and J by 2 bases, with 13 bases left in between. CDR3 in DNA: TGTGCCAGCAGCTTAGCCGCACAGGGCACCAACTATGGCTACACCTTC. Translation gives CASSLAAQGTNYGYTF.